A selection of T cell receptor beta chains follows, all from one sample in a study of T cells in Graves' hyperthyroidism and ophthalmopathy. Each CDR3 protein gets one entry after TCRdb re-called the multiplex PCR reads with MiXCR. Of about 420,000 distinct CDR3 sequences listed, about 15% were seen once; the top ten hold roughly 7.7%. Material: blood. The receptors originated from a woman aged 18-29 years with Graves' hyperthyroidism. Each CDR3 is given with its conserved first and last residue. Each record gives: clone size, J gene, V gene, CDR3 length, D gene, CDR3 protein, CDR3 DNA. A D gene is named only where the DNA matches it firmly. Not every row has a clone size; where given, it reads once, few, many or a size class.

. | TRBJ2-7 | TRBV3-1 | 15 | TRBD2 | CASSQGRAGEWEQYF | TGTGCCAGCAGCCAAGGTCGAGCGGGAGAGTGGGAGCAGTACTTC
many | TRBJ2-5 | TRBV5-4 | 16 | TRBD2 | CASSLPSGRAGETQYF | TGTGCCAGCAGCTTGCCGAGCGGGAGGGCCGGGGAGACCCAGTACTTC
. | TRBJ2-5 | TRBV29-1 | 16 | TRBD1 | CSVELWDRGPIGTQYF | TGCAGCGTTGAGTTATGGGACAGGGGGCCTATAGGGACCCAGTACTTC
few | TRBJ2-3 | TRBV7-7 | 15 | TRBD2 | CASSRTGGRGDTQYF | TGTGCTAGCAGCCGTACCGGGGGGAGGGGAGATACGCAGTATTTT
many | TRBJ2-2 | TRBV12-3/TRBV12-4 | 13 | . | CASSPDSHGELFF | TGTGCCAGCAGCCCGGACAGTCACGGGGAGCTGTTTTTT
many | TRBJ2-1 | TRBV11-3 | 15 | . | CASSLTSLTYNEQFF | TGTGCCAGCAGCCTGACTAGTTTAACCTACAATGAGCAGTTCTTC
many | TRBJ1-2 | TRBV5-1 | 14 | . | CASSLDGRNYGYTF | TGCGCCAGCAGCCTCGATGGACGGAATTATGGCTACACCTTC
once | TRBJ1-5 | TRBV4-1 | 16 | . | CASSQLTGISNQPQHF | TGCGCCAGCAGCCAACTGACAGGCATTAGCAATCAGCCCCAGCATTTT
few | TRBJ1-1 | TRBV27 | 15 | . | CASSPRGFRYTEAFF | TGTGCCAGCAGTCCGCGGGGGTTCAGGTACACTGAAGCTTTCTTT
many | TRBJ1-2 | TRBV3-1 | 14 | TRBD1 | CASSHNTGGHGYTF | TGTGCCAGCAGTCATAACACAGGGGGGCATGGCTACACCTTC
many | TRBJ1-1 | TRBV12-3/TRBV12-4 | 14 | . | CASSPRGMNTEAFF | TGTGCCAGCAGCCCCCGAGGCATGAACACTGAAGCTTTCTTT
many | TRBJ1-6 | TRBV24-1 | 17 | TRBD1 | CATSDPSPGQGNSPLHF | TGTGCCACCAGTGATCCCTCGCCGGGACAGGGAAATTCACCCCTCCACTTT
many | TRBJ2-7 | TRBV27 | 15 | . | CASSLSFGSSYEQYF | TGTGCCAGCAGTTTGTCTTTTGGCAGCTCCTACGAGCAGTACTTC
. | TRBJ2-1 | TRBV9 | 16 | TRBD2 | CASSGGTSGTYNEQFF | TGTGCCAGCAGCGGTGGGACTAGCGGGACCTACAATGAGCAGTTCTTC
few | TRBJ2-1 | TRBV4-1 | 15 | . | CASSQIGGLYNEQFF | TGCGCCAGCAGCCAAATTGGGGGCCTATACAATGAGCAGTTCTTC
many | TRBJ2-7 | TRBV2 | 14 | TRBD2 | CASLAGGSRYEQYF | TGTGCCAGCCTCGCGGGAGGGTCGCGGTACGAGCAGTACTTC